These 14 T cell receptor beta chains came from one sample sequenced in a study of cytomegalovirus exposure and HLA in healthy donors. The primer mix had 60 Vbeta and 13 Jbeta primers. Clones were read by immunoSEQ multiplex PCR, and TCRdb kept only the in-frame ones, dropping some. The data hold approximately 100,000 clones, with 60% to 85% observed a single time. Sequenced: PBMCs. These receptors came from a female donor in good health and CMV-seronegative.

This clone came up a few times. The chain carries TRBV14 and TRBJ1-1; no firm D call. Germline values: CDR1 SGHDN, CDR2 FVKESK. The germline V and J ends were trimmed by 4 bases and 6 bases, with 9 bases remaining between them. The CDR3 loop spans 12 amino acids. For the CDR3, the DNA is TGTGCCAGCAGCCGCGGAAATCCTGAAGCTTTCTTT. Translating it yields CASSRGNPEAFF.

This clone has only a few counts. V usage is TRBV6-5 and J usage is TRBJ1-1, with D tentatively TRBD1 (5 bases). V was shortened by 7 bases and J by 5 bases, with 14 bases between the two germline ends. This CDR3 is built from 13 residues. In germline, CDR1 is MNHEY, CDR2 SVGAGI. This CDR3 is CASTPSGRTEAFF. The DNA of the CDR3 is TGTGCCAGCACCCCCTCAGGGAGGACTGAAGCTTTCTTT.

The rearrangement joins TRBV29-1 to TRBJ2-3; TRBD2 matches at 9 bases. There are 15 residues in the CDR3. CDR1 and CDR2 from the germline V gene are SQVTM and ANQGSEA. Unmatched junction bases numbered 3, after V lost 1 base and J lost 1 base. The CDR3 DNA reads TGCAGCGTTGAAGGGCCTAGCGGGGGCACAGATACGCAGTATTTT. Protein sequence: CSVEGPSGGTDTQYF.

This clone was seen only a few times. This sequence joins TRBV29-1 and TRBJ1-1, with 7 bases lining up with TRBD1. CDR1 and CDR2 (germline): SQVTM, ANQGSEA. The CDR3 is 12 residues long. Losses at the gene ends were 6 bases for V and 5 bases for J; bases not matched to a gene: 6. The CDR3, as DNA: TGCAGCGTGACAGGGATGGGAACTGAAGCTTTCTTT. Protein: CSVTGMGTEAFF.

J is TRBJ2-7 and V is TRBV15; 9 nucleotides align to TRBD1. The CDR3 loop spans 14 amino acids. The germline V gene encodes CDR1 LNHNV and CDR2 YYDKDF (reference sequence). Trimming removed 5 bases from V and 6 bases from J; junction bases left unmatched: 8. The CDR3 coding sequence is TGTGCCACCAGCTCACCCGGGACAGGGTCCGAGCAGTACTTC. Residues: CATSSPGTGSEQYF.

In regard to this clone: One junction end disagrees with the germline gene, perhaps due to a read error. V usage is TRBV7-9 and J usage is TRBJ2-7; 7 bases are shared with TRBD1. Germline V gene sequence: CDR1 SEHNR, CDR2 FQNEAQ (reference sequence). This CDR3 is built from 12 residues. DNA of the CDR3: TGTTCCAGCAGCTTAGAAGGACAGGACCTCTACTTC. This encodes CSSSLEGQDLYF.

The V call is TRBV7-2, the J call TRBJ2-2, with a tentative D call TRBD2 (6 bases). Germline V gene data show CDR1 as SGHTA and CDR2 as FQGNSA. This CDR3 region has 15 residues. With 7 bases removed from V and 1 base from J, the gap between germline ends came to 13 bases. The CDR3 DNA follows: TGTGCCAGCACCGAGGTGGGGGGGAACACCGGGGAGCTGTTTTTT. This sequence encodes CASTEVGGNTGELFF. The full variable domain, its missing parts supplied by reference TRBV7-2 and TRBJ2-2, is GAGVSQSPSNKVTEKGKDVELRCDPISGHTALYWYRQSLGQGLEFLIYFQGNSAPDKSGLPSDRFSAERTGGSVSTLTIQRTQQEDSAVYLCASTEVGGNTGELFFGEGSRLTVL.

The chain is built from TRBV28 and TRBJ2-7; tentative D call: TRBD2 (6 bases). Trimming took off 7 bases at V and 3 bases at J, with 16 bases between the two ends. CDR1 and CDR2 from the germline V gene are MDHEN and SYDVKM. The CDR3 has 14 residues. CDR3 loop: CASMTSGSYYEQYF. In nucleotides, the CDR3 is TGTGCCAGCATGACCAGCGGGTCCTACTACGAGCAGTACTTC.

The J gene is TRBJ2-2, the V gene TRBV4-3; TRBD1 matches at 10 bases. This CDR3 region has 16 residues. Unmatched junction bases numbered 7, after V lost 4 bases and J lost 5 bases. Germline lookup yields CDR1 LGHNA and CDR2 YSLEER. DNA for the CDR3: TGCGCCAGCAGCCGCTTTAGACAGGGGGCGACCGGGGAGCTGTTTTTT. Its translation: CASSRFRQGATGELFF.

The rearrangement joins TRBV9 to TRBJ2-1; 13 bases agree with TRBD2. This CDR3 has 18 residues. Germline V CDR1 and CDR2: SGDLS, YYNGEE. Trimming took 0 bases from V and 6 from J; bases not matched to a gene: 9. The CDR3 DNA reads as TGTGCCAGCAGCGTAGCCCGGGCACTAGCGGGGGGGCTCAATGAGCAGTTCTTC. Its translation is CASSVARALAGGLNEQFF.

The chain is built from TRBV29-1 and TRBJ2-7; D may be TRBD2 (5 bases). The ends were cut back, 1 base at V and 6 bases at J, with 7 bases in the middle. This CDR3 spans 11 amino acids. Germline CDR1 reads SQVTM; CDR2 reads ANQGSEA. Here the CDR3 reads CSVEGRSEQYF. The CDR3 coding sequence is TGCAGCGTTGAAGGGAGGAGCGAGCAGTACTTC.

The rearrangement uses TRBV30 and TRBJ2-7; tentative D call: TRBD2 (6 bases). This CDR3 has 14 amino acids. The germline gives CDR1 GTSNPN, CDR2 SVGIG (reference sequence). Between the trimmed V and J ends, which lost 6 bases and 0 bases, there was a span of 15 bases. CDR3 in amino acids: CACTYPGDSYEQYF. CDR3 DNA: TGTGCCTGCACCTACCCGGGGGACTCCTACGAGCAGTACTTC.

V is TRBV5-1 and J is TRBJ2-7; 9 bases line up with TRBD2. The CDR3 length is 15 residues. The junction had 11 bases not matched to a gene; V was cut back by 3 bases and J by 7 bases. The germline V gene encodes CDR1 SGHRS and CDR2 YFSETQ. The CDR3 DNA reads as TGCGCCAGCAGCTCCACAAGCGGGGGGCTGTGGGAGCAGTACTTC. This gives the protein CASSSTSGGLWEQYF. Full variable domain (outside the CDR3, taken from reference TRBV5-1 and TRBJ2-7): KAGVTQTPRYLIKTRGQQVTLSCSPISGHRSVSWYQQTPGQGLQFLFEYFSETQRNKGNFPGRFSGRQFSNSRSEMNVSTLELGDSALYLCASSSTSGGLWEQYFGPGTRLTVT.

This sequence joins TRBV5-4 and TRBJ2-2, with 9 bases identical to TRBD1. CDR1 is SGHNT, CDR2 YYREEE, per germline (reference sequence). The CDR3 loop spans 14 amino acids. Trimming cost V 4 bases and J 3 bases; bases outside gene matches: 1. The chain's CDR3 is CASSRQGDTGELFF. CDR3 nucleotide sequence: TGTGCCAGCAGCCGACAGGGGGACACCGGGGAGCTGTTTTTT.